This is a list of T cell receptor beta chains from one sample in a study of regulatory T cells in long-lasting Graves disease. TCRdb recomputed calls from the multiplex PCR reads with MiXCR, one row per CDR3 protein. Found here are roughly 360,000 distinct CDR3 sequences, over 9.5% of them singletons; the top ten hold under 20%. These data also formed part of another study, on T cells in Graves' hyperthyroidism and ophthalmopathy.

This specimen was peripheral blood mononuclear cells (PBMCs), taken at new diagnosis, from a patient treated with antithyroid drugs. Receptors were obtained from a woman between 18 and 29 years old with Graves disease. The CDR3 runs from the conserved cysteine through the conserved F or W. The D gene is left open where the match is weak. Not all rows give a size; the values are once, few, many and, for expanded clones, a class.

j_call d_call clone_size v_call cdr3_nt cdr3_aa
TRBJ2-1 TRBD1 many TRBV11-1 TGTGCCAGCAGGACAGGGGGATTCTACAATGAGCAGTTCTTC CASRTGGFYNEQFF
TRBJ2-1 NA many TRBV20-1 TGCAGTGCTAGTAGGGCACAGTCAGAAGAGCAGTTCTTC CSASRAQSEEQFF
TRBJ2-5 NA few TRBV7-9 TGTGCCAGCAGCCCCTCTCTTGGTTTTGAGCGGGAGACCCAGTACTTC CASSPSLGFERETQYF
TRBJ2-7 NA NA TRBV6-9 TGTGCCAGCAGTTACTTGGTAACCCTTAGCCTGAACGAGCAGTACTTC CASSYLVTLSLNEQYF
TRBJ2-1 NA many TRBV9 TGTGCCAGCAGCGTAGACCCGACGAGCTCCTACAATGAGCAGTTCTTC CASSVDPTSSYNEQFF
TRBJ1-2 TRBD1 few TRBV20-1 TGCAGTGCTTTGGACAGGGGGAATGGTGGCTACACCTTC CSALDRGNGGYTF
TRBJ1-1 NA NA TRBV7-9 TGTGCCAGCAGTTCTGAGGGTCCCACTGAAGCTTTCTTT CASSSEGPTEAFF
TRBJ1-1 NA NA TRBV12-3/TRBV12-4 TGTGCCAGCAGCCTCTCTGGGGGCGACACTGAAGCTTTCTTT CASSLSGGDTEAFF
TRBJ1-1 TRBD1 many TRBV7-9 TGTGCCAGCAGCTTAGGGCCTGGGACAGGTGAAGCTTTCTTT CASSLGPGTGEAFF
TRBJ2-1 NA NA TRBV5-5 TGTGCCAGCAGCGTTGGGGGATCTATCTTCAGCTCCTACAATGAGCAGTTCTTC CASSVGGSIFSSYNEQFF
TRBJ1-2 NA many TRBV11-2 TGTGCCAGCAGGGCTCCGGCGGCTGCGAGGGGCTACACCTTC CASRAPAAARGYTF
TRBJ2-1 NA many TRBV7-2 TGTGCCAGCAGCTTAGCGATCACATGGCACAATGAGCAGTTCTTC CASSLAITWHNEQFF
TRBJ2-1 TRBD1 many TRBV7-2 TGTGCCAGCAGCTTGCGATACCGGGACAGCGACAATGAGCAGTTCTTC CASSLRYRDSDNEQFF
TRBJ2-1 TRBD2 many TRBV28 TGTGCCAGCAGTAACGGACTAGCGGTTCCGACCTCCTACAATGAGCAGTTCTTC CASSNGLAVPTSYNEQFF
TRBJ2-7 TRBD1 few TRBV11-3 TGTGCCAGCAGCTTCGGGACAGGGGTGGACGGGCAGTACTTC CASSFGTGVDGQYF
TRBJ2-2 TRBD1 NA TRBV19 TGTGCCAGTAGGTCACTCGGGACAGGGTGGCGTGGGGGTCCGGAGCAGGGGAACACCGGGGAGCTGTTTTTT CASRSLGTGWRGGPEQGNTGELFF
TRBJ2-1 TRBD2 many TRBV20-1 TGCAGTGCCGCCGGGAGGAGCTCCTACAATGAGCAGTTCTTC CSAAGRSSYNEQFF
TRBJ2-1 NA many TRBV29-1 TGCAGCGTTGAAATTTCAGATGAGCAGTTCTTC CSVEISDEQFF
TRBJ1-1 NA NA TRBV5-1 TGCGCCAGCAGCTTGGCCGTAGGCACTGAAGCTTTCTTT CASSLAVGTEAFF
TRBJ2-7 NA many TRBV6-2/TRBV6-3 TGTGCCAGCAGCTACCCCTCTTTCTCCTACGAGCAGTACTTC CASSYPSFSYEQYF
TRBJ2-1 NA many TRBV18 TGTGCCAGCTCACCCCAACCTTCCGGGAGCAACCTCTACAATGAGCAGTTCTTC CASSPQPSGSNLYNEQFF
TRBJ2-7 NA few TRBV20-1 TGCAGTGCTACTATTAACGACTACGAGCAGTACTTC CSATINDYEQYF
TRBJ2-7 NA few TRBV6-2/TRBV6-3 TGTGCCAGCAGTTACCGGGCGGGCGAGCAGTACTTC CASSYRAGEQYF
TRBJ1-3 NA NA TRBV19 TGTGCCGCAGGCGAATCATCTGGAAACACCACATATTTT CAAGESSGNTTYF
TRBJ2-7 NA many TRBV7-2 TGTGCCAGCAGCTTAGGTCCCAGAAGGACCGGCGAGCAGTACTTC CASSLGPRRTGEQYF
TRBJ2-7 NA NA TRBV20-1 TGCAGTGCTAGATCGCCGGGACACTCCTACGAGCAGTACTTC CSARSPGHSYEQYF
TRBJ2-1 NA NA TRBV13 TGTGCCAGCAGCCCCTTGGGCAGGGGTCCCTACAATGAGCAGTTCTTC CASSPLGRGPYNEQFF
TRBJ1-2 TRBD1 NA TRBV10-3 TGTGCCATCAGGAGAGGGACAGCTGCACCAAGCGTCTATGGCTACACCTTC CAIRRGTAAPSVYGYTF
TRBJ2-2 NA NA TRBV7-3 TGTGCCAGCAGCTCAGGGTTGTCGAACACCGGGGAGCTGTTTTTT CASSSGLSNTGELFF